The present TCR beta chain was sequenced within a study of identical twins (dated by TCRdb to between 2015 and 2016). Regarding the study in general: To test whether fetal clonotypes persist, the study used deep sequencing on TCR alpha and beta repertoires from monozygotic twins, unrelated adults of various ages, and cord blood. Replicate twin experiments were performed at different times using different library preparation protocols to rule out contamination.

The CDR3 goes from the cysteine to the phenylalanine over 15 residues. Solely the CDR3 DNA is kept, with 45 bases framed from the first base. The V end gives up 4 bases and the J end 10 bases, leaving 9 bases in the junction not matched to a gene. From a lookup of the germline V gene, CDR1 and CDR2 are SGDLS and YYNGEE. Overall results and qualifications from the work: In beta out-of-frame sequences, excess twin sharing was weaker, because having fewer shared sequences lowered the signal-to-noise ratio. In monozygotic twins, out-of-frame TCR alpha sharing was systematically underestimated by recombination models, although the models agreed with sharing between unrelated individuals. Conclusions relied on cross-sectional statistical analysis, since the same donors could not be followed over many years. Abundant cord blood beta clonotypes carried fewer insertions; young adult naive repertoires showed a weaker similar trend, while memory repertoires showed none. Zero-insertion analyses could be partly confounded by invariant T cells such as MAIT and iNKT, though diverse VJ usage argued against such confounding for most clonotypes. Compared with coincidental sharing between unrelated individuals, out-of-frame TCR alpha sequences shared between twins had an excess of sequences with low generation probability.

This clonotype was detected only a few times. The clone's antigen remains unknown. Per-base quality was not reported, and no clone a single base away is much larger than it. Every donor was a healthy Caucasian. Three unrelated non-twin adults were additionally sequenced: a male aged 18 to 30, a male aged 50 to 60 and a female aged 50 to 60. Using Miltenyi CD45RO+ enrichment and human naive T-cell isolation kits, memory (CD45RO+) and naive T cells were isolated from PBMC. The protocol used for the library was 5' RACE. The run used an Illumina HiSeq 2000. Template switching added a universal primer binding site, and the final cDNA carried a unique molecular identifier that allowed TCR cDNA molecules to be counted accurately. First-strand cDNA for TCR alpha and beta chains was synthesized from specific primers in the conserved constant-segment region. To control for contamination, every cDNA library carried two barcodes: a SMART-Mk sample barcode plus Illumina barcodes. Two successive PCR steps introduced TruSeq adapter sequences along with Illumina sample barcodes. The Illumina HiSeq platform was used with custom primers to sequence TCR alpha and beta cDNA libraries. As for how the authors treated the data: MiGEC processed the raw reads to extract unique molecular identifiers, while MiXCR was used to determine the CDR3 positions. Recombination models were inferred per individual with the repgenHMM and IGoR tools using an EM algorithm. The analysis of shared clonotypes was done with the tcR package in R, with sharing normalized by the product of cloneset sizes. To study raw recombination without the effects of thymic and clonal selection, out-of-frame nonproductive sequences were analyzed. The raw public reads went through TCRdb reprocessing: fastp at Q25, MiXCR clone calling, in-frame beta chains kept. Each entry is one CDR3 protein sequence, shown with its most common DNA and genes. The authors' filters were not applied to this entry. This sample comprises 350,000 to 400,000 distinct CDR3 sequences, roughly 9% of them detected only once. The ten largest clones add up to approximately 8.9% of the sample.

The sequence was collected from a woman aged 45-60 years in good health. Sequencing was carried out using naive T cells sorted from blood. The label giving this sample's cell subset or site can be read as: cells isolated with a human naive T-cell isolation kit. The chain is assembled from TRBV9 and TRBJ2-1, with 12 central nucleotides matching TRBD2. The DNA sequence reads TGTGCCAGCAGCCAGACTAGCGGGAGTATGAAGGAGCAGTTCTTC. It translates to CASSQTSGSMKEQFF.